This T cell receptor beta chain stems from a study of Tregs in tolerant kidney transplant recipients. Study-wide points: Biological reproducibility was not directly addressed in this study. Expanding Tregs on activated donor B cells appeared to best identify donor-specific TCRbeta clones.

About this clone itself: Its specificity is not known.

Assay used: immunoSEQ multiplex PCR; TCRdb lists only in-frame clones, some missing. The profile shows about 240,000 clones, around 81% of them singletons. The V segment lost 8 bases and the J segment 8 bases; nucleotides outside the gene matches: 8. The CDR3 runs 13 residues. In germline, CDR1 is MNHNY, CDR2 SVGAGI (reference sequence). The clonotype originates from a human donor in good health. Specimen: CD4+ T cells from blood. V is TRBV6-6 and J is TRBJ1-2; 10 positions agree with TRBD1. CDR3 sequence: CASLMTGGLGYTF. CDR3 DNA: TGTGCCAGCCTTATGACAGGGGGCTTGGGCTACACCTTC.